One sample yielded the 30 T cell receptor beta chains listed below, sequenced in a study of T-cell reconstitution after alpha-beta-depleted transplantation in children. Preparation of the TCRbeta library was carried out with unique molecular identifiers. TCRdb recomputed calls from the PCR reads with MiXCR, one row per CDR3 protein. Among about 980,000 distinct CDR3 sequences, roughly 31% were seen once, and the ten largest hold more than 25%. The sequences come from PBMCs, mostly from graft donor cells, collected 360 days after TCRalphabeta/CD19-depleted stem cell transplant. These receptors all stem from a boy younger than two who had a stem cell transplant for SCID, so the T cells may come from the graft donor.

This clonotype was counted a single time. CDR3 sequence reads: CASSLMTGRAEAFF. The DNA of the CDR3 is TGTGCCAGCAGTCTAATGACAGGGCGCGCTGAAGCTTTCTTT. The V gene is TRBV12-3 or TRBV12-4, the J gene TRBJ1-1; 7 bases line up with TRBD1. The junction had 9 bases not matched to a gene; V was cut back by 5 bases and J by 6 bases. This CDR3 has 14 amino acids.

This clonotype was picked up a small number of times. The chain carries TRBV15 and TRBJ2-5; TRBD1 or TRBD2 may be the D gene (5 bases each). The germline V gene has CDR1 LNHNV and CDR2 YYDKDF (reference sequence). The germline V and J ends were trimmed by 3 bases and 0 bases, with 8 bases remaining between them. The CDR3 covers 14 residues. For the CDR3, the DNA is TGTGCCACCAGCAGGGGGGTACACCAAGAGACCCAGTACTTC. Translation gives CATSRGVHQETQYF. Variable domain in full (rest from reference TRBV15 and TRBJ2-5): DAMVIQNPRYQVTQFGKPVTLSCSQTLNHNVMYWYQQKSSQAPKLLFHYYDKDFNNEADTPDNFQSRRPNTSFCFLDIRSPGLGDTAMYLCATSRGVHQETQYFGPGTRLLVL.

The gene calls are TRBV2 and TRBJ2-3, with D tentatively TRBD2 (7 bases). Germline CDR1 is SNHLY and CDR2 is FYNNEI. Trimming left V 0 bases short and J 4 bases short, with 11 bases between. The CDR3 covers 15 residues. The CDR3 loop is CASSEAGGLPDTQYF. For the CDR3, the DNA is TGTGCCAGCAGTGAAGCGGGGGGGCTCCCAGATACGCAGTATTTT. Looking up the rest from reference TRBV2 and TRBJ2-3 gives the full variable domain: EPEVTQTPSHQVTQMGQEVILRCVPISNHLYFYWYRQILGQKVEFLVSFYNNEISEKSEIFDDQFSVERPDGSNFTLKIRSTKLEDSAMYFCASSEAGGLPDTQYFGPGTRLTVL.

This chain links TRBV5-5 with TRBJ1-4, with D hard to call. The germline CDR1 and CDR2 sequences are SGHKS and YYEKEE (reference sequence). V was shortened by 2 bases and J by 0 bases, with 8 bases between the two germline ends. This CDR3 has 15 amino acids. CDR3 in amino acids: CASSLQSSTNEKLFF. In DNA form, the CDR3 reads TGTGCCAGCAGCTTACAGAGCTCAACTAATGAAAAACTGTTTTTT.

This clonotype showed up just a few times. The CDR3 DNA reads as TGCGCCAGCAGCTTCCGAGGGACTAGCGGGGGGCCCACCACAGATACGCAGTATTTT. This translates into CASSFRGTSGGPTTDTQYF. The V call is TRBV4-3, the J call TRBJ2-3; 15 positions agree with TRBD2. There are 19 residues in the CDR3. V dropped 5 bases and J dropped 2; count of bases not matched to a gene: 11. Germline CDR1 reads LGHNA; CDR2 reads YSLEER.

The chain employs TRBV5-1 and TRBJ2-6; no firm D call. The V and J ends lost 6 bases and 0 bases respectively, with 10 bases between them. Germline V lookup: CDR1 SGHRS, CDR2 YFSETQ. The CDR3 spans 15 residues. This chain's CDR3 is CASTWDNSGANVLTF. The CDR3 nucleotides read TGCGCCAGCACCTGGGATAACTCTGGGGCCAACGTCCTGACTTTC. Using reference TRBV5-1 and TRBJ2-6 for the parts outside the CDR3, the full variable domain is KAGVTQTPRYLIKTRGQQVTLSCSPISGHRSVSWYQQTPGQGLQFLFEYFSETQRNKGNFPGRFSGRQFSNSRSEMNVSTLELGDSALYLCASTWDNSGANVLTFGAGSRLTVL.

This chain connects TRBV15 to TRBJ1-1; tentative D call: TRBD1 (6 bases). There are 15 residues in the CDR3. CDR1 is LNHNV and CDR2 is YYDKDF in the germline V gene (reference sequence). V was shortened by 0 bases and J by 7 bases, with 15 bases between the two germline ends. This CDR3 reads CATSRDLAGGGEAFF. CDR3 DNA: TGTGCCACCAGCAGAGATTTGGCCGGGGGCGGTGAAGCTTTCTTT.

This clonotype was counted a few times. This chain joins TRBV20-1 and TRBJ2-3; D uncertain. The CDR3 extends over 15 amino acids. V lost 2 bases to trimming and J lost 4 bases, with 16 bases between them. Germline CDR1 DFQATT, CDR2 SNEGSKA (reference sequence). CDR3 in amino acids: CSARKSGDGADTQYF. CDR3 DNA: TGCAGTGCTAGAAAATCCGGAGATGGGGCAGATACGCAGTATTTT.

V is TRBV9 and J is TRBJ2-3; 7 bases map to TRBD2. Unmatched junction bases numbered 5, after V lost 3 bases and J lost 1 base. The CDR3 is 15 amino acids. From germline, CDR1 is SGDLS and CDR2 YYNGEE. The CDR3 region is CASSESGVGTDTQYF. Here the CDR3 DNA reads TGTGCCAGCAGCGAGAGCGGGGTGGGCACAGATACGCAGTATTTT. The whole variable domain, remainder taken from reference TRBV9 and TRBJ2-3, is DSGVTQTPKHLITATGQRVTLRCSPRSGDLSVYWYQQSLDQGLQFLIQYYNGEERAKGNILERFSAQQFPDLHSELNLSSLELGDSALYFCASSESGVGTDTQYFGPGTRLTVL.

This clonotype was seen only a few times. J is TRBJ1-4 and V is TRBV20-1; 7 nucleotides agree with TRBD1. The ends lost 3 bases at V and 8 bases at J; junction bases unmatched: 6. The length of the CDR3 is 13 residues. Germline assignment: CDR1 DFQATT and CDR2 SNEGSKA (reference sequence). The CDR3 sequence: CSASRGGLEKLFF. As DNA, the CDR3 is TGCAGTGCTAGTAGAGGGGGCTTGGAAAAACTGTTTTTT.

This clonotype was observed a few times. The genes are TRBV15 and TRBJ1-1; a weak D match, TRBD1 (5 bases). The CDR3 is 14 residues long. Between the trimmed V and J ends, which lost 0 bases and 1 base, there was a span of 6 bases. CDR1 is LNHNV and CDR2 is YYDKDF in the germline V gene (reference sequence). CDR3 sequence: CATSRERGNTEAFF. For the CDR3, the DNA is TGTGCCACCAGCAGAGAGAGGGGGAACACTGAAGCTTTCTTT.

This clonotype turned up a few times. The J gene is TRBJ2-7, the V gene TRBV9, with 7 bases that match TRBD1. V lost 3 bases, J lost 5 bases, and 8 bases stayed unmatched. This CDR3 has 14 amino acids. CDR1 and CDR2 (germline): SGDLS, YYNGEE. CDR3 DNA: TGTGCCAGCAGCGCCCCGACAGGGATAAACGAGCAGTACTTC. Residues: CASSAPTGINEQYF.

This chain uses TRBV7-9 with TRBJ2-1; TRBD1 or TRBD2 may be the D gene (6 bases each). From germline, CDR1 is SEHNR and CDR2 FQNEAQ (reference sequence). The CDR3 length is 17 residues. Trimming removed 3 bases from V and 4 bases from J, with 19 bases in between. CDR3 loop: CASSLGEGGPLYNEQFF. CDR3 nucleotides: TGTGCCAGCAGCTTGGGCGAGGGGGGACCATTATACAATGAGCAGTTCTTC.

The J gene is TRBJ1-1, the V gene TRBV12-5, with 9 bases matching TRBD1. The junction had 1 base not matched to a gene; V was cut back by 1 base and J by 4 bases. The CDR3 has 14 amino acids. CDR1 is LGHNT and CDR2 is FRNRAP in the germline V gene. CDR3: CASGLDRGPTEAFF. DNA of the CDR3: TGTGCTAGTGGTTTGGACAGGGGGCCCACTGAAGCTTTCTTT.

The sample holds a few counts of this clonotype. The genes are TRBV7-2 and TRBJ2-2; D unclear. Germline CDR1 and CDR2: SGHTA and FQGNSA. This CDR3 is 15 amino acids long. With 2 bases removed from V and 0 bases from J, the gap between germline ends came to 7 bases. The CDR3 bases are TGTGCCAGCAGCTTACAGAGCACGAACACCGGGGAGCTGTTTTTT. It is translated as CASSLQSTNTGELFF.

The chain carries TRBV28 and TRBJ1-4; no clear D gene. Germline CDR1 MDHEN, CDR2 SYDVKM. V lost 3 bases, J lost 8 bases, and 7 bases lay in between. This CDR3 spans 12 amino acids. The CDR3 sequence is CASSFRSEKLFF. The CDR3 nucleotides are TGTGCCAGCAGTTTTCGTTCCGAAAAACTGTTTTTT.

V is TRBV10-3 and J is TRBJ2-1; D might be TRBD2 (5 bases). The CDR3 spans 15 residues. Germline V gene sequence: CDR1 ENHRY, CDR2 SYGVKD. V lost 8 bases and J 0 bases, leaving 14 bases between the germline ends. The CDR3 region is CAIAPRGSSYNEQFF. CDR3 DNA sequence: TGTGCCATCGCCCCGCGAGGGAGCTCCTACAATGAGCAGTTCTTC.

In its sample, this clonotype was seen once. This is likely a read error, given that the CDR3 carries no conserved phenylalanine or tryptophan at its end. The chain employs TRBV12-3 or TRBV12-4 and TRBJ1-1; D is ambiguous. CDR3 size: 15 residues. Trimming removed 1 base at V and 0 bases at J, with 9 bases between. The CDR3 here is CASSLVGSMNTEAFY. CDR3 coding DNA: TGTGCCAGCAGTTTAGTTGGCAGCATGAACACTGAAGCTTTCTAT.

The chain carries TRBV20-1 and TRBJ2-2; D unclear. There are 15 residues in the CDR3. V lost 5 bases to trimming and J lost 5 bases, with 18 bases between them. Germline V gene lookup returns CDR1 DFQATT and CDR2 SNEGSKA (reference sequence). The CDR3 nucleotides are TGCAGTGCTCGCCCCTTTTTAACTGGTACCGGGGAGCTGTTTTTT. Translated: CSARPFLTGTGELFF.

The table lists this clonotype with many counts. The V call is TRBV6-5, the J call TRBJ2-5; 12 bases fit TRBD2. The germline CDR1 and CDR2 sequences are MNHEY and SVGAGI. There are 16 residues in the CDR3. The V gene end was trimmed by 4 bases and the J gene end by 5 bases; junction bases not matched to a gene: 8. CDR3 amino acids: CASSSSSGGAGETQYF. The CDR3 region has the DNA TGTGCCAGCAGTTCGTCTAGCGGGGGGGCGGGGGAGACCCAGTACTTC.

In its sample, this clonotype was seen a few times. V gene TRBV29-1 combines with J gene TRBJ1-2; D gene unclear. Looked up from germline, CDR1 is SQVTM and CDR2 is ANQGSEA. The ends were cut back, 3 bases at V and 4 bases at J, with 0 bases in the middle. CDR3 length: 9 residues. The CDR3 reads CSVDYGYTF. Written as DNA, the CDR3 is TGCAGCGTTGACTATGGCTACACCTTC.

This clonotype was counted between two and nine times. The chain is built from TRBV5-6 and TRBJ2-5, with 8 bases lining up with TRBD1. The CDR3 totals 17 residues. V trimming: 2 bases; J trimming: 5 bases; junction bases outside the gene matches: 14. Germline-derived CDR1 and CDR2 are SGHDT and YYEEEE. CDR3 sequence reads: CASSFRTGTSTWETQYF. The CDR3 region has the DNA TGTGCCAGCAGCTTCCGGACAGGGACGTCGACCTGGGAGACCCAGTACTTC.

This clonotype has just one count. The chain uses TRBV20-1 and TRBJ2-3; 10 bases line up with TRBD2. V gave up 3 bases and J gave up 1 base; unmatched junction bases: 4. CDR1 and CDR2 from the germline V gene are DFQATT and SNEGSKA (reference sequence). This CDR3 has 15 amino acids. The CDR3 nucleotides are TGCAGTGCTAGTTTCGGGACTAGCGGCACAGATACGCAGTATTTT. This codes for CSASFGTSGTDTQYF.

This clonotype was recorded at least ten times. The DNA for the CDR3 is TGCAGCTCCGGTACGGGCACTGAAGCTTTCTTT. Translated: CSSGTGTEAFF. The rearrangement links TRBV29-1 to TRBJ1-1; D gene unclear. Germline CDR1 SQVTM, CDR2 ANQGSEA. The CDR3 totals 11 residues. Trimming stripped 8 bases from V and 4 bases from J, with 11 bases between.

The CDR3, as DNA: TGTGCCAGCAGCGCCGTCGAGGGGAGGATAATGAACACTGAAGCTTTCTTT. Translated: CASSAVEGRIMNTEAFF. The genes are TRBV9 and TRBJ1-1; TRBD1 is a possible D gene (5 bases). The germline gives CDR1 SGDLS, CDR2 YYNGEE. Trimming removed 3 bases from V and 0 bases from J, with 18 bases in between. The CDR3 loop spans 17 amino acids.

This clonotype was observed a handful of times. V usage is TRBV7-9 and J usage is TRBJ1-5; perhaps TRBD1 as D (5 bases). V was pared by 4 bases and J by 4 bases, with 14 bases between. The germline gives CDR1 SEHNR, CDR2 FQNEAQ (reference sequence). This CDR3 region has 15 residues. In DNA form, the CDR3 reads TGTGCCAGCAGCTCCGAACCAGGGAATAATCAGCCCCAGCATTTT. Protein sequence: CASSSEPGNNQPQHF.

CDR3 residues: CASSVDFRGPNTGELFF. The CDR3 DNA reads as TGTGCCAGCAGCGTAGATTTTCGGGGCCCGAACACCGGGGAGCTGTTTTTT. The chain links TRBV9 to TRBJ2-2; D is possibly TRBD1 or TRBD2 (5 bases each). CDR3 length: 17 residues. The V end lost 0 bases, the J end lost 0 bases, and 12 bases lay between the germline ends. Germline V CDR1 and CDR2: SGDLS, YYNGEE.

CDR3 residues: CASSEQGAGGELFF. CDR3 nucleotide sequence: TGCGCCAGCAGCGAACAGGGGGCCGGCGGGGAGCTGTTTTTT. This rearrangement joins TRBV4-1 to TRBJ2-2; 9 bases align to TRBD1. This CDR3 spans 14 amino acids. V lost 5 bases, J lost 7 bases, and 5 bases stayed unmatched. The germline V gene encodes CDR1 MGHRA and CDR2 YSYEKL.

The rearrangement uses TRBV7-3 and TRBJ1-1, with TRBD1 identical over 8 bases. The CDR3 extends over 16 amino acids. V was pared by 1 base and J by 4 bases, with 8 bases of the junction left unmatched. The germline V gene has CDR1 SGHTA and CDR2 FQGTGA. As DNA, the CDR3 is TGTGCCAGCAGCTTAAGCAGGGGGCCTGGCGTCACTGAAGCTTTCTTT. The encoded protein is CASSLSRGPGVTEAFF.

The table lists this clonotype with a few counts. The rearrangement links TRBV12-3 or TRBV12-4 to TRBJ1-6, with TRBD1 as a possible D gene (5 bases). This CDR3 comprises 16 residues. V dropped 0 bases and J dropped 7 bases, with 13 bases sitting between them. The CDR3 DNA sequence: TGTGCCAGCAGTTTAGCTAACGCGAAGGGGAATTCACCCCTCCACTTT. Protein sequence: CASSLANAKGNSPLHF.